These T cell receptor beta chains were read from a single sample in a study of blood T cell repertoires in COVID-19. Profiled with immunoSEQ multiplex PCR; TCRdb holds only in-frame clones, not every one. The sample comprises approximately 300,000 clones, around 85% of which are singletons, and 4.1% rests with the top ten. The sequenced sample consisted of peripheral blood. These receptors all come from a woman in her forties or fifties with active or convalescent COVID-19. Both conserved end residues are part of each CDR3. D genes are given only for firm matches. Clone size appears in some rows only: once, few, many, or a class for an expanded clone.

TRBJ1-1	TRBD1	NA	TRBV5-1	CASSLEGTGVGFF	TGCGCCAGCAGCTTGGAAGGGACAGGGGTTGGGTTCTTT
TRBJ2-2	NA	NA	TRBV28	CASNVRLVSSARSGELFF	TGTGCCAGCAACGTGCGACTTGTGAGTTCGGCGCGAAGCGGGGAGCTGTTTTTT
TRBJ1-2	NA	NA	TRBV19	CASSRAAYGYTF	TGTGCCAGTAGTAGGGCAGCCTATGGCTACACCTTC
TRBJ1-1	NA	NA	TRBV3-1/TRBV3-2	CASSQIRDTEAFF	TGTGCCAGCAGCCAAATAAGAGACACTGAAGCTTTCTTT
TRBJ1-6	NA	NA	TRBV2	CASSEAVGRSYNSPLHF	TGTGCCAGCAGTGAAGCCGTGGGCCGCTCCTATAATTCACCCCTCCACTTT
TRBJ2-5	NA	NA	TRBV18	CASSPGGQPDGKTQYF	TGTGCCAGCTCACCGGGTGGGCAGCCAGACGGAAAGACCCAGTACTTC
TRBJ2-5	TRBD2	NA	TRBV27	CASSGGRQETQYF	TGTGCCAGTTCGGGGGGGCGACAAGAGACCCAGTACTTC
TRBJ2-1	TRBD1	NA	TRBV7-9	CASSLVPGQGKEQFF	TGTGCCAGCAGCCTTGTCCCGGGACAGGGTAAGGAGCAGTTCTTC
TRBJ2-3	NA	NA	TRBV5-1	CASSLYAGADTQYF	TGCGCCAGCAGCCTCTACGCAGGGGCAGATACGCAGTATTTT
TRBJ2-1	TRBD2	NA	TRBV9	CASSARLAGVSEQFF	TGTGCCAGCAGCGCAAGACTAGCGGGAGTCAGTGAGCAGTTCTTC
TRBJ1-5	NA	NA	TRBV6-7	CARYGSPAVSNQPQHF	TGTGCCAGGTACGGTTCCCCCGCTGTAAGCAATCAGCCCCAGCATTTT
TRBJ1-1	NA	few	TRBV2	CASRPRGNTEAFF	TGTGCCAGCAGACCAAGGGGGAACACTGAAGCTTTCTTT
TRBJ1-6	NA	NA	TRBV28	CASSIDSGSPLHF	TGTGCCAGCAGCATTGATTCGGGGTCACCCCTCCACTTT
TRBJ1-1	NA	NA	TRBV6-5	CATQDSDYTEAFF	TGTGCCACCCAAGACTCAGACTACACTGAAGCTTTCTTT
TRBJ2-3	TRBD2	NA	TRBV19	CASSTGLAETTDTQYF	TGTGCCAGTAGTACCGGACTAGCGGAAACCACAGATACGCAGTATTTT
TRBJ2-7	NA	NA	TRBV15	CATSSNRGPSYEQYF	TGTGCCACCAGCTCCAATAGGGGTCCCTCTTACGAGCAGTACTTC
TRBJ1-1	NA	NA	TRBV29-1	CSVGRRGLNTEAFF	TGCAGCGTTGGGCGCAGGGGCCTGAACACTGAAGCTTTCTTT
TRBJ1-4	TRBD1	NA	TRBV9	CASSVEGQGEKLFF	TGTGCCAGCAGCGTAGAGGGACAGGGTGAAAAACTGTTTTTT
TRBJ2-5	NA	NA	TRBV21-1	CASSNLGLQETQYF	TGTGCCAGCAGCAATCTGGGCCTTCAAGAGACCCAGTACTTC
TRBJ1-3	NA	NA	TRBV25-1	CASSEESSGNTIYF	TGTGCCAGCAGTGAAGAGTCCTCTGGAAACACCATATATTTT
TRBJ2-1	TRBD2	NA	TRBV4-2	CASSLDGASGFYNEQFF	TGTGCCAGCAGCCTGGATGGGGCTAGCGGGTTCTACAATGAGCAGTTCTTC
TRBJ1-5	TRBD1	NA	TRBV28	CASSLGTGDDNQPQHF	TGTGCCAGCAGTTTAGGGACAGGGGATGACAATCAGCCCCAGCATTTT
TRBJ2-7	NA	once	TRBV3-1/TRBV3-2	CASSLFGIRRGVYSYEQYF	TGTGCCAGCAGCCTTTTCGGAATCCGACGTGGAGTTTATTCCTACGAGCAGTACTTC
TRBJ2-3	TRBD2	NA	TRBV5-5	CASSLSSGIRTSTDTQYF	TGTGCCAGCAGCTTGAGTAGCGGGATCCGCACTAGCACAGATACGCAGTATTTT
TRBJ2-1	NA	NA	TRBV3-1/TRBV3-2	CASSQVAVMQFF	TGTGCCAGCAGCCAAGTCGCGGTCATGCAGTTCTTC
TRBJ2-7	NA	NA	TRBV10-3	CAISEGGTSAFSYEQYF	TGTGCCATCAGTGAGGGGGGGACTTCCGCCTTCTCCTACGAGCAGTACTTC